This T cell receptor (beta chain) is drawn from a study of T-cell reconstitution after alpha-beta-depleted transplantation in children (dated by TCRdb to about 2016). For context, the study as a whole: Using TCR repertoire profiling, the study followed T-cell immune reconstitution in a quantitative way in children after TCRalphabeta/CD19-depleted allogeneic hematopoietic cell transplantation.

Library method: PCR. This sample was sequenced with an Illumina HiSeq 2500. TCR libraries were prepared with molecular barcoding, using unique molecular identifiers to normalize TCRbeta repertoire quantification. The public reads were quality trimmed at Q25 with fastp and then assembled into clones with MiXCR by TCRdb, keeping productive beta chains. A single entry per CDR3 protein holds the most common genes and DNA from its merged rows. In all, the sample holds fewer than 20,000 distinct CDR3 sequences, and approximately 5.3% of those were seen once. Roughly 6.7% of the sample rests with the top ten. This specimen's treatment or condition label, interpreted: allogeneic hematopoietic cell transplantation with graft depleted of TCRalphabeta T cells and CD19 B cells. The children who served as transplant recipients had been given grafts of TCRalphabeta/CD19-depleted allogeneic hematopoietic cells.

V ends up 7 bases short and J 3 bases short, with an unmatched junction base count of 15. From the cysteine up to the phenylalanine, the CDR3 has a length of 16 residues. Only the CDR3 portion is preserved as DNA: 48 bases, with reading frame beginning at the first base. From a lookup of the germline V gene, CDR1 and CDR2 are SGHAT and FQNNGV. This clonotype was detected ten times or more. Its antigen is unknown. Base qualities are missing; no much larger clone stands one base away. Overall results and qualifications from the work: Apparently early alphabetaT-cell count recovery about two months after transplant reportedly relied on only several hundred rapidly expanded clones derived from non-depleted graft cells. In some patients, the high TCRbeta diversity seen at day 60 was put down to recipient T cells and intrathymic progenitors that had survived conditioning. Over subsequent months, a decline in hyperexpanded clone frequencies was noted, and after one year, T-cell counts and TCRbeta diversity were mostly ascribed to newly produced T cells.

The chain is assembled from TRBV11-2 and TRBJ2-7, and TRBD1 aligns with 7 junction nucleotides. The material was PBMCs, obtained before TCRalphabeta/CD19-depleted stem cell transplant. This TCR derives from a boy aged 5-17 years with acute lymphoblastic leukemia, due to receive a stem cell transplant. CDR3 region: CASTIAEGDSVYEQYF. The sequenced DNA: TGTGCCAGCACCATTGCGGAAGGGGACAGTGTCTACGAGCAGTACTTC.